Shown below are 17 T cell receptor beta chains from a single sample sequenced in a study of control samples from healthy donors and cancer patients. TCRdb's copy holds only in-frame clones and misses some; the assay was immunoSEQ multiplex PCR. Here the sample spans about 140,000 clones, roughly 92% being singletons. Specimen: blood. The receptors were sampled from a man aged 25 to 40 in good health.

The rearrangement joins TRBV19 to TRBJ1-3; no clear D gene. V was shortened by 10 bases and J by 4 bases, with 23 bases between the two germline ends. CDR3 size: 16 residues. Germline V gene data show CDR1 as LNHDA and CDR2 as SQIVND (reference sequence). DNA for the CDR3: TGTGCCACAGAAGCAGGTTTCCAGGCTTTGGGAAACACCATATATTTT. Protein sequence: CATEAGFQALGNTIYF.

The V and J genes are TRBV7-3 and TRBJ1-1, with D perhaps matching TRBD1 (6 bases). Germline CDR1 reads SGHTA; CDR2 reads FQGTGA. The CDR3 extends over 14 amino acids. Trimming removed 5 bases from V and 6 bases from J, with 16 bases in between. The CDR3 sequence: CASSATGTKAEAFF. The CDR3 DNA follows: TGTGCCAGCAGCGCCACAGGGACAAAGGCTGAAGCTTTCTTT.

This rearrangement joins TRBV19 to TRBJ1-1; perhaps TRBD1 as D (5 bases). Trimming stripped 4 bases from V and 6 bases from J, with 15 bases between. The CDR3 is 14 residues long. CDR1 and CDR2 (germline): LNHDA, SQIVND (reference sequence). CDR3 nucleotides: TGTGCCAGTAGTAATGGCCTGGGGACGTCTGAAGCTTTCTTT. Residues: CASSNGLGTSEAFF.

The rearrangement joins TRBV3-1 (or the pseudogene TRBV3-2) to TRBJ1-2; TRBD1 might be the D (5 bases). From germline, CDR1 is LGHDT and CDR2 YNNKEL (reference sequence). The CDR3 loop spans 14 amino acids. V lost 1 base to trimming and J lost 2 bases, with 8 bases between them. The CDR3 DNA is TGTGCCAGCAGCCAAGCCTGGGGGAACTATGGCTACACCTTC. It translates to CASSQAWGNYGYTF.

This chain connects TRBV7-6 to TRBJ2-7; no clear D gene. CDR3 length equals 14 residues. Germline assignment: CDR1 SGHVS and CDR2 FNYEAQ. Trimming took 1 base from V and 1 from J, leaving 8 bases between them. DNA of the CDR3: TGTGCCAGCAGCTTAGATACGATGTCCTACGAGCAGTACTTC. This encodes CASSLDTMSYEQYF. Looking up the rest from reference TRBV7-6 and TRBJ2-7 gives the full variable domain: GAGVSQSPRYKVTKRGQDVALRCDPISGHVSLYWYRQALGQGPEFLTYFNYEAQQDKSGLPNDRFSAERPEGSISTLTIQRTEQRDSAMYRCASSLDTMSYEQYFGPGTRLTVT.

The V gene is TRBV7-8, the J gene TRBJ1-5; 9 bases align to TRBD1. V gave up 5 bases and J gave up 7 bases; unmatched junction bases: 12. Germline V gene lookup returns CDR1 SGHVS and CDR2 FQNEAQ. This CDR3 is 16 amino acids long. In DNA form, the CDR3 reads TGTGCCAGCAGCGCTTCGAGGACAGGGGTTGGACAGCCCCAGCATTTT. It is translated as CASSASRTGVGQPQHF.

This chain links TRBV18 with TRBJ1-1, with a weak D call TRBD1 (5 bases). The CDR3 covers 15 residues. Trimming cost V 0 bases and J 0 bases, with 8 bases left between them. Per the germline V gene, CDR1 is KGHSH and CDR2 is LQKENI. The CDR3 DNA reads as TGTGCCAGCTCACCACCTGGGACGGTGAACACTGAAGCTTTCTTT. Its protein product is CASSPPGTVNTEAFF.

V gene TRBV6-5 combines with J gene TRBJ2-2; 9 nucleotides align to TRBD1. Germline lookup yields CDR1 MNHEY and CDR2 SVGAGI. The ends lost 6 bases at V and 6 bases at J; junction bases unmatched: 8. The CDR3 extends over 15 amino acids. CDR3 nucleotides: TGTGCCAGCAGCTCAGGGACAGGGAGGCCCGGGGAGCTGTTTTTT. Protein product: CASSSGTGRPGELFF.

The chain employs TRBV10-3 and TRBJ2-2, with D tentatively TRBD2 (5 bases). Germline V gene lookup returns CDR1 ENHRY and CDR2 SYGVKD. This CDR3 has 15 residues. The V and J ends lost 3 bases and 4 bases respectively, with 12 bases between them. CDR3 nucleotide sequence: TGTGCCATCAGTGATTCCCAGAGCGGCACCGGGGAGCTGTTTTTT. This encodes CAISDSQSGTGELFF.

The sample holds one count of this clone. CDR3: CASSQGLTYQPQHF. In DNA form, the CDR3 reads TGTGCCAGCAGCCAAGGGCTTACATATCAGCCCCAGCATTTT. The genes are TRBV14 and TRBJ1-5, with D uncertain. The CDR3 runs 14 residues. Trimming shortened V by 1 base and J by 5 bases, and 9 bases separated the two germline ends. CDR1 and CDR2 (germline): SGHDN, FVKESK.

The chain combines TRBV30 with TRBJ2-6; D is possibly TRBD1 (5 bases). CDR3 size: 15 residues. CDR1 GTSNPN and CDR2 SVGIG come from the germline V gene (reference sequence). Trimming left V 5 bases short and J 4 bases short, with 15 bases between. For the CDR3, the DNA is TGTGCCTGGGACAACAGGCCTCAGGGGGCCAACGTCCTGACTTTC. This translates into CAWDNRPQGANVLTF.

The genes are TRBV30 and TRBJ2-7; TRBD1 agrees at 9 bases. CDR1 is GTSNPN and CDR2 is SVGIG in the germline V gene (reference sequence). V lost 0 bases and J lost 0; bases outside the gene matches: 0. The CDR3 is 14 residues long. CDR3 residues: CAWSVQGASYEQYF. The CDR3 nucleotides are TGTGCCTGGAGTGTACAGGGGGCCTCCTACGAGCAGTACTTC.

The chain links TRBV6-1 to TRBJ2-5; 7 positions agree with TRBD1. The CDR3 runs 18 residues. With 4 bases clipped from V and 2 bases from J, the junction kept 16 bases outside the gene matches. Germline assignment: CDR1 MNHNS and CDR2 SASEGT. CDR3 region: CASSAGWGTGAAQETQYF. CDR3 DNA sequence: TGTGCCAGCAGTGCTGGATGGGGTACAGGGGCGGCTCAAGAGACCCAGTACTTC.

The genes are TRBV28 and TRBJ1-2; weak D call: TRBD1 (5 bases). Germline V gives CDR1 MDHEN, CDR2 SYDVKM. The CDR3 has 14 residues. The V and J ends lost 7 bases and 2 bases respectively, with 14 bases between them. CDR3 sequence reads: CASTPWGGNYGYTF. Written as DNA, the CDR3 is TGTGCCAGCACCCCATGGGGGGGAAACTATGGCTACACCTTC.

V gene TRBV28 combines with J gene TRBJ1-2; tentatively, D is TRBD1 (5 bases). Between the trimmed V and J ends, which lost 3 bases and 4 bases, there was a span of 15 bases. The germline CDR1 and CDR2 sequences are MDHEN and SYDVKM. This CDR3 spans 15 amino acids. The CDR3 DNA follows: TGTGCCAGCAGTTTCCCCGGGGCGACTCCCTATGGCTACACCTTC. As protein: CASSFPGATPYGYTF.

The rearrangement uses TRBV25-1 and TRBJ1-5; D gene ambiguous. The CDR3 loop spans 13 amino acids. The germline CDR1 and CDR2 sequences are MGHDK and SYGVNS. Trimming shortened V by 2 bases and J by 6 bases, and 8 bases separated the two germline ends. The CDR3 region is CASSEQGTQPQHF. In DNA, the CDR3 is TGTGCCAGCAGTGAACAAGGTACTCAGCCCCAGCATTTT.

The CDR3 loop is CASSLTGASNQPQHF. CDR3 DNA sequence: TGTGCCAGCAGTCTGACGGGGGCAAGCAATCAGCCCCAGCATTTT. The chain has TRBV28 and TRBJ1-5, with D possibly TRBD1 on 6 matching bases. The CDR3 length is 15 residues. Trimming stripped 5 bases from V and 1 base from J, with 12 bases between. Germline V gives CDR1 MDHEN, CDR2 SYDVKM. Filled out from reference TRBV28 and TRBJ1-5, the complete variable domain reads DVKVTQSSRYLVKRTGEKVFLECVQDMDHENMFWYRQDPGLGLRLIYFSYDVKMKEKGDIPEGYSVSREKKERFSLILESASTNQTSMYLCASSLTGASNQPQHFGDGTRLSIL.